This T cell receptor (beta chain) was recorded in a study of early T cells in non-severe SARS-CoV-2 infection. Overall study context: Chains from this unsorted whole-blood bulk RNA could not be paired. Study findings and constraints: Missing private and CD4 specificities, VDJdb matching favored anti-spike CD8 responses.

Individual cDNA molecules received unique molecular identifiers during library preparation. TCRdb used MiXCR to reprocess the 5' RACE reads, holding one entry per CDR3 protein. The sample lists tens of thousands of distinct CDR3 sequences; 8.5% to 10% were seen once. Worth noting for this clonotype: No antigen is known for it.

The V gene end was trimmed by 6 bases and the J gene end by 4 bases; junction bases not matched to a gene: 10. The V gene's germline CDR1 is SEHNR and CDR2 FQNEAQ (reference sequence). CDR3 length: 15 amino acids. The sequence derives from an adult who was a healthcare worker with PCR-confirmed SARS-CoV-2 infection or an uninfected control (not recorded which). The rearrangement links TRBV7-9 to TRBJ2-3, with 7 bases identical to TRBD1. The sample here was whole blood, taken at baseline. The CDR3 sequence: CASRSRTGAADTQYF. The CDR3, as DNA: TGTGCCAGCAGGTCTAGGACAGGTGCGGCAGATACGCAGTATTTT.